These 26 T cell receptor beta chains came from one sample sequenced in a study of OX40 agonist ivuxolimab in advanced cancers. Profiling relied on immunoSEQ multiplex PCR, and the TCRdb table lists in-frame clones only, not all of them. In the table there are over 70,000 clones, 85% to 90% of which are singletons. This material consisted of CD4+ or CD8+ T cells sorted from blood, taken in a trial of the OX40 agonist ivuxolimab. The receptors were sampled from an adult with an advanced solid tumor such as melanoma, head and neck, liver or kidney cancer.

The chain employs TRBV6-1 and TRBJ1-3, with D unresolved. From germline, CDR1 is MNHNS and CDR2 SASEGT. V shed 4 bases and J shed 0 bases, with 7 bases lying between them. This CDR3 has 14 amino acids. CDR3 in amino acids: CASSAEASGNTIYF. CDR3 DNA: TGTGCCAGCAGTGCCGAAGCCTCTGGAAACACCATATATTTT.

V usage is TRBV19 and J usage is TRBJ1-6; 7 positions agree with TRBD1. In germline, CDR1 is LNHDA, CDR2 SQIVND (reference sequence). V lost 7 bases, J lost 8 bases, and 8 bases stayed unmatched. There are 14 residues in the CDR3. The CDR3 nucleotides are TGTGCCAGTAACCTTGACAGGGCGCATTCACCCCTCCACTTT. This sequence encodes CASNLDRAHSPLHF.

This clone has only one observation. The chain is built from TRBV5-1 and TRBJ2-5; D call uncertain. This CDR3 comprises 12 residues. The germline CDR1 and CDR2 sequences are SGHRS and YFSETQ. V gave up 3 bases and J gave up 5 bases, with 8 bases separating them. The CDR3 DNA reads as TGCGCCAGCAGCTATTCTGGGGAGACCCAGTACTTC. This sequence encodes CASSYSGETQYF.

The chain carries TRBV7-9 and TRBJ2-1, with TRBD1 identical over 10 bases. V lost 5 bases to trimming and J lost 1 base; unmatched junction nucleotides: 2. The germline V gene has CDR1 SEHNR and CDR2 FQNEAQ (reference sequence). The CDR3 extends over 15 amino acids. In DNA form, the CDR3 reads TGTGCCAGCAGCCCGGGACAGGGGTCCTACAATGAGCAGTTCTTC. Translation: CASSPGQGSYNEQFF.

This clone has just one count. This chain joins TRBV14 and TRBJ2-7; TRBD2 matches 13 bases. V was pared by 4 bases and J by 6 bases, with 3 bases of the junction left unmatched. The length of the CDR3 is 14 residues. The germline V gene encodes CDR1 SGHDN and CDR2 FVKESK. Here the CDR3 reads CASSRTSGSFEQYF. CDR3 nucleotides: TGTGCCAGCAGCCGGACTAGCGGGAGCTTCGAGCAGTACTTC.

The rearrangement links TRBV6-4 to TRBJ2-3, with D possibly TRBD2 on 6 matching bases. V was cut by 6 bases and J by 2 bases, with 15 bases left in between. This CDR3 is 15 amino acids long. The V gene's germline CDR1 is MRHNA and CDR2 SNTAGT. The CDR3 nucleotides read TGTGCCAGCAGCTCCGGGACTCAACTCACAGATACGCAGTATTTT. This gives the protein CASSSGTQLTDTQYF.

The chain has TRBV7-8 and TRBJ2-7; D is possibly TRBD2 (6 bases). CDR3 length: 15 amino acids. Trimming left V 5 bases short and J 2 bases short, with 16 bases between. Germline CDR1 and CDR2: SGHVS and FQNEAQ. The CDR3 is CASSPQRAYTYEQYF. The CDR3 coding sequence is TGTGCCAGCAGCCCACAGCGGGCTTATACCTACGAGCAGTACTTC.

This chain connects TRBV5-5 to TRBJ1-1; a weak D match, TRBD1 (5 bases). V was pared by 2 bases and J by 1 base, with 18 bases between. This CDR3 has 17 amino acids. CDR1 is SGHKS and CDR2 is YYEKEE in the germline V gene (reference sequence). The CDR3: CASSLPQGRIRNTEAFF. For the CDR3, the DNA is TGTGCCAGCAGCTTACCCCAGGGTCGAATTAGGAACACTGAAGCTTTCTTT.

The chain couples TRBV11-2 to TRBJ1-1, with D perhaps TRBD1 (6 bases). Germline V gives CDR1 SGHAT, CDR2 FQNNGV. The CDR3 contains 14 residues. Trimming took 7 bases from V and 5 from J, leaving 17 bases between them. DNA for the CDR3: TGTGCCAGCAACATACAGGGTAGCGGAACTGAAGCTTTCTTT. Translation gives CASNIQGSGTEAFF.

This sequence joins TRBV7-2 and TRBJ1-5; D not resolved. CDR1 and CDR2 (germline): SGHTA, FQGNSA. With 4 bases removed from V and 9 bases from J, the gap between germline ends came to 16 bases. The CDR3 loop spans 14 amino acids. The CDR3 region has the DNA TGTGCCAGCAGCTCTCCGGAGTACTCAGGGCCCCAGCATTTT. This translates into CASSSPEYSGPQHF.

The chain uses TRBV18 and TRBJ2-7, with D tentatively TRBD1 (6 bases). Per the germline V gene, CDR1 is KGHSH and CDR2 is LQKENI. CDR3 size: 13 residues. Trimming cost V 2 bases and J 3 bases, with 8 bases left between them. CDR3 nucleotide sequence: TGTGCCAGCTCACCAGGGGACAACTACGAGCAGTACTTC. This translates into CASSPGDNYEQYF.

This rearrangement joins TRBV7-6 to TRBJ2-1, with 10 bases fitting TRBD2. Germline loops: CDR1 SGHVS, CDR2 FNYEAQ. The trim removed 7 bases at V and 7 bases at J, leaving 13 bases unmatched. CDR3 length: 16 residues. The CDR3 bases are TGTGCCAGCACCGCTTCAGCGGGAGGGCTGTCGAATGAGCAGTTCTTC. Its translation: CASTASAGGLSNEQFF.

In its sample, this clone was seen once. V and J are TRBV11-1 and TRBJ2-3; TRBD1 might be the D (6 bases). The V end lost 5 bases, the J end lost 6 bases, and 15 bases lay between the germline ends. The CDR3 covers 14 residues. Germline lookup yields CDR1 SGHAT and CDR2 FQDESV (reference sequence). CDR3 loop: CASSGGLAGDTQYF. CDR3 DNA: TGTGCCAGCAGCGGGGGCCTAGCAGGGGATACGCAGTATTTT.

V usage is TRBV7-3 and J usage is TRBJ2-7, with D possibly matching TRBD1 (6 bases). The germline gives CDR1 SGHTA, CDR2 FQGTGA. CDR3 length equals 15 residues. V was cut by 0 bases and J by 4 bases, with 13 bases left in between. CDR3: CASSLTPGQGYEQYF. Here the CDR3 DNA reads TGTGCCAGCAGCTTAACCCCGGGGCAGGGGTACGAGCAGTACTTC.

The chain uses TRBV7-9 and TRBJ2-7; 8 nucleotides match TRBD1. The CDR3 is made up of 15 amino acids. Trimming cost V 4 bases and J 2 bases; bases outside gene matches: 7. CDR1 and CDR2 (germline): SEHNR, FQNEAQ (reference sequence). The CDR3 region has the DNA TGTGCCAGCAGCTCGGACAGGGCCGTTACCTACGAGCAGTACTTC. This sequence encodes CASSSDRAVTYEQYF.

This clone has only one observation. This chain connects TRBV5-6 to TRBJ2-7, with 10 nucleotides matching TRBD1. The CDR3 loop spans 14 amino acids. The J segment lost 4 bases and the V segment lost 5 bases, leaving 6 bases of the junction unmatched. Germline loops: CDR1 SGHDT, CDR2 YYEEEE. The CDR3 here is CASSRQGASYEQYF. DNA of the CDR3: TGTGCCAGCAGTCGACAGGGGGCTAGTTACGAGCAGTACTTC.

The chain links TRBV4-3 to TRBJ1-5; tentatively, D is TRBD1 (5 bases). V lost 3 bases and J lost 3, with 12 bases in between. This CDR3 is built from 15 residues. Looked up from germline, CDR1 is LGHNA and CDR2 is YSLEER. The CDR3 DNA is TGCGCCAGCAGCCAGGAGGGGCGGACCAATCAGCCCCAGCATTTT. It encodes CASSQEGRTNQPQHF.

The chain joins TRBV19 to TRBJ2-7, with 9 bases lining up with TRBD1. The CDR3 extends over 15 amino acids. Losses at the gene ends were 6 bases for V and 0 bases for J; bases not matched to a gene: 6. Germline CDR1 and CDR2: LNHDA and SQIVND (reference sequence). The CDR3 nucleotides read TGTGCCAGTAGCGGACAGGGGACCTTCTCCTACGAGCAGTACTTC. Protein sequence: CASSGQGTFSYEQYF.

This chain uses TRBV7-3 with TRBJ1-6, with D perhaps matching TRBD1 (5 bases). From germline, CDR1 is SGHTA and CDR2 FQGTGA. The V end lost 4 bases, the J end lost 8 bases, and 15 bases lay between the germline ends. CDR3 size: 15 residues. CDR3 bases: TGTGCCAGCAGCTCGGACGCAGGGTTCGATTCACCCCTCCACTTT. This translates into CASSSDAGFDSPLHF.

The V and J genes are TRBV2 and TRBJ2-7, with 9 nucleotides matching TRBD1. This CDR3 comprises 15 residues. V shed 5 bases, J shed 4 bases, and the junction held 9 bases outside the gene matches. CDR1 and CDR2 from the germline V gene are SNHLY and FYNNEI. Here the CDR3 reads CASSTNRGLGYEQYF. The CDR3 coding sequence is TGTGCCAGCAGTACCAACAGGGGGCTTGGGTACGAGCAGTACTTC.

This clone was counted once. The J gene is TRBJ1-5, the V gene TRBV7-6; 9 positions agree with TRBD1. Germline CDR1 SGHVS, CDR2 FNYEAQ. Trimming removed 1 base from V and 0 bases from J; junction bases left unmatched: 7. This CDR3 is 18 amino acids long. The CDR3 reads CASSLVGGTGLSNQPQHF. The CDR3 coding sequence is TGTGCCAGCAGCTTAGTAGGGGGGACAGGGCTTAGCAATCAGCCCCAGCATTTT. The full variable domain, with the rest looked up from reference TRBV7-6 and TRBJ1-5, is GAGVSQSPRYKVTKRGQDVALRCDPISGHVSLYWYRQALGQGPEFLTYFNYEAQQDKSGLPNDRFSAERPEGSISTLTIQRTEQRDSAMYRCASSLVGGTGLSNQPQHFGDGTRLSIL.

This chain links TRBV7-2 with TRBJ2-7, with 7 nucleotides matching TRBD1. Germline V CDR1 and CDR2: SGHTA, FQGNSA. CDR3 length: 14 amino acids. The J segment lost 3 bases and the V segment lost 5 bases, leaving 7 bases of the junction unmatched. CDR3 coding DNA: TGTGCCAGCAGCCCTAGACAGGGTTACTACGAGCAGTACTTC. It yields the protein CASSPRQGYYEQYF.

The CDR3 DNA sequence: TGCGCCAGCAGCTTGGGCCCAACTAATGAAAAACTGTTTTTT. Its protein is CASSLGPTNEKLFF. The V and J genes are TRBV5-1 and TRBJ1-4; the D is unclear. The CDR3 runs to 14 residues. CDR1 is SGHRS and CDR2 is YFSETQ in the germline V gene. Trimming left V 0 bases short and J 0 bases short, with 3 bases between.

This sequence joins TRBV13 and TRBJ2-3; possibly TRBD1 for D (6 bases). The CDR3 consists of 14 residues. V lost 5 bases and J lost 0, with 9 bases in between. The germline gives CDR1 PRHDT, CDR2 FYEKMQ (reference sequence). The CDR3 DNA reads TGTGCCAGCAGCAGAACAGGGAGCACAGATACGCAGTATTTT. It codes for CASSRTGSTDTQYF.

The rearrangement uses TRBV6-5 and TRBJ1-1; D remains ambiguous. The CDR3 runs 12 residues. Trimming cost V 7 bases and J 3 bases, with 9 bases left between them. In germline, CDR1 is MNHEY, CDR2 SVGAGI. The CDR3 nucleotides read TGTGCCAGCACTCGGCTGGACACTGAAGCTTTCTTT. Its protein is CASTRLDTEAFF.

The rearrangement joins TRBV15 to TRBJ2-5; perhaps TRBD2 as D (5 bases). Trimming left V 1 base short and J 2 bases short, with 5 bases between. Germline V gene sequence: CDR1 LNHNV, CDR2 YYDKDF (reference sequence). CDR3 length: 13 residues. CDR3 DNA sequence: TGTGCCACCAGCAGAGGCGGGCAAGAGACCCAGTACTTC. This gives the protein CATSRGGQETQYF.